Following are 31 T cell receptor beta chains from one sample sequenced in a study of beta chain features in type 1 diabetes listed by TCRdb under 2018. The library was built by means of the immunoSEQ multiplex PCR assay. All of the isolated RNA was reverse transcribed with the High Capacity cDNA Reverse Transcription Kit, so expressed TCRB transcripts were sequenced. TCRdb holds this immuneACCESS table with in-frame rearrangements only. Some clones are missing; in checked studies, unresolved V genes explain under half, and the rest has no known cause. Counted in this sample were over 300,000 clones; approximately 9.7% of them appeared once. Together, the top ten hold around 1% of the sample. General study outcomes and caveats: In all four CD4+ subsets, TCRB CDR3 length was moderately but significantly shorter in type 1 diabetes patients.

No cognate antigen is known for these TCRs. Source material: central memory CD4+ T cells from blood. The source is a man aged 25-45 years with type 1 diabetes.

The chain recombines TRBV14 with TRBJ2-5, with D unclear. This CDR3 region has 16 residues. V was trimmed by 2 bases and J by 1 base, leaving 14 bases between them. Germline values: CDR1 SGHDN, CDR2 FVKESK. The CDR3: CASSQFYLNPQETQYF. The CDR3 nucleotides read TGTGCCAGCAGCCAATTCTATTTGAACCCCCAAGAGACCCAGTACTTC.

On this clone: This sample also contains other DNA sequences that code for the same CDR3. As DNA, the CDR3 is TGTGCCAGCAGCCCGGACAGGGGCTATGGCTACACCTTC. It yields the protein CASSPDRGYGYTF. The chain carries TRBV27 and TRBJ1-2; 9 positions agree with TRBD1. V lost 6 bases to trimming and J lost 4 bases; unmatched junction nucleotides: 3. The CDR3 contains 13 residues. Germline V gene sequence: CDR1 MNHEY, CDR2 SMNVEV (reference sequence).

V gene TRBV7-2 combines with J gene TRBJ1-2; no clear D. The CDR3 consists of 15 residues. Between the trimmed V and J ends, which lost 5 bases and 7 bases, there was a span of 20 bases. From germline, CDR1 is SGHTA and CDR2 FQGNSA. The CDR3 spells CASSPLQIFSRGYTF. CDR3 DNA sequence: TGTGCCAGCAGCCCACTGCAGATTTTTTCGCGTGGCTACACCTTC.

This chain connects TRBV13 to TRBJ2-5, with D possibly TRBD1 on 6 matching bases. Looked up from germline, CDR1 is PRHDT and CDR2 is FYEKMQ (reference sequence). V dropped 3 bases and J dropped 5 bases, with 16 bases sitting between them. The length of the CDR3 is 15 residues. This chain's CDR3 is CASSFTGLGDETQYF. The CDR3 nucleotides read TGTGCCAGCAGCTTCACAGGGCTGGGAGATGAGACCCAGTACTTC.

J is TRBJ2-2 and V is TRBV5-1; D unclear. The CDR3 extends over 14 amino acids. Germline CDR1 SGHRS, CDR2 YFSETQ. Trimming cost V 4 bases and J 6 bases, with 13 bases left between them. CDR3 nucleotides: TGCGCCAGCAGCCAGATTCAGGTGGCCGGGGAGCTGTTTTTT. Amino acid sequence: CASSQIQVAGELFF. Supplemented by reference TRBV5-1 and TRBJ2-2, the full variable domain reads KAGVTQTPRYLIKTRGQQVTLSCSPISGHRSVSWYQQTPGQGLQFLFEYFSETQRNKGNFPGRFSGRQFSNSRSEMNVSTLELGDSALYLCASSQIQVAGELFFGEGSRLTVL.

The CDR3 sequence: CASSQGRTGIGSPLHF. Written as DNA, the CDR3 is TGCGCCAGCAGCCAAGGCCGGACAGGGATAGGATCACCCCTCCACTTT. The chain joins TRBV4-3 to TRBJ1-6; 8 bases fit TRBD1. J lost 10 bases, V lost 1 base, and 9 bases had no gene match. In germline, CDR1 is LGHNA, CDR2 YSLEER. The CDR3 covers 16 residues.

The chain employs TRBV7-6 and TRBJ2-4, with D unclear. The CDR3 loop spans 15 amino acids. The V gene's germline CDR1 is SGHVS and CDR2 FNYEAQ. V gave up 2 bases and J gave up 8 bases, with 16 bases separating them. The CDR3, as DNA: TGTGCCAGCAGCTTAACGTCGACAAATCAGGACATTCAGTACTTC. Amino acids: CASSLTSTNQDIQYF.

About this clone: A single base separates this from a much larger clone, so it may be a read error. CDR3 region: CASSLSSYEQYF. For the CDR3, the DNA is TGTGCCAGCAGCTTGAGCTCCTACGAGCAGTACTTC. V is TRBV6-1 and J is TRBJ2-7; D not resolved. Germline V gene lookup returns CDR1 MNHNS and CDR2 SASEGT. Trimming removed 6 bases at V and 0 bases at J, with 6 bases between. The CDR3 contains 12 residues.

This clone has ten or more counts. The rearrangement links TRBV9 to TRBJ2-1; D is perhaps TRBD2 (6 bases). The CDR3 extends over 14 amino acids. The V and J ends lost 4 bases and 5 bases respectively, with 13 bases between them. The germline V gene has CDR1 SGDLS and CDR2 YYNGEE. CDR3 bases: TGTGCCAGCAGCTCCAGGACTACTCACAATGAGCAGTTCTTC. It codes for CASSSRTTHNEQFF.

The chain combines TRBV7-2 with TRBJ2-1; D is possibly TRBD2 (6 bases). Germline V CDR1 and CDR2: SGHTA, FQGNSA. The CDR3 runs to 15 residues. Trimming took off 1 base at V and 8 bases at J, with 15 bases between the two ends. CDR3 residues: CASSLGVAGSDEQFF. The CDR3 bases are TGTGCCAGCAGCTTAGGAGTGGCGGGGTCCGATGAGCAGTTCTTC. Looking up the rest from reference TRBV7-2 and TRBJ2-1 gives the full variable domain: GAGVSQSPSNKVTEKGKDVELRCDPISGHTALYWYRQSLGQGLEFLIYFQGNSAPDKSGLPSDRFSAERTGGSVSTLTIQRTQQEDSAVYLCASSLGVAGSDEQFFGPGTRLTVL.

In this sample, this clone turned up many times. The V gene is TRBV5-6, the J gene TRBJ1-4, with D perhaps matching TRBD1 (5 bases). Deletions cut 5 bases from V and 8 bases from J, with 19 bases between. The germline gives CDR1 SGHDT, CDR2 YYEEEE. The CDR3 is 15 residues long. This CDR3 is CASRLGTPEREKLFF. The CDR3 coding sequence is TGTGCCAGCAGACTCGGGACTCCCGAACGGGAAAAACTGTTTTTT.

In its sample, this clone was seen a few times. The V call is TRBV23-1, the J call TRBJ1-2, with 10 bases that match TRBD1. TRBV23-1 is treated as an ORF (open reading frame) with a function not yet certain. This CDR3 comprises 16 residues. V gave up 2 bases and J gave up 6 bases; unmatched junction bases: 9. The chain's CDR3 is CASSQKGRQGADGYTF. As DNA, the CDR3 is TGCGCCAGCAGTCAAAAGGGGAGACAGGGGGCCGATGGCTACACCTTC.

The rearrangement joins TRBV29-1 to TRBJ1-5; the D gene is possibly TRBD1 (6 bases). Trimming shortened V by 2 bases and J by 3 bases, and 8 bases separated the two germline ends. The CDR3 length is 13 residues. The V gene's germline CDR1 is SQVTM and CDR2 ANQGSEA. In DNA form, the CDR3 reads TGCAGCGTTGAAACAGGGACCAATCAGCCCCAGCATTTT. Its translation is CSVETGTNQPQHF.

In this sample, this clone turned up a few times. This chain joins TRBV6-6 and TRBJ1-3; D remains ambiguous. Trimming removed 0 bases at V and 0 bases at J, with 9 bases between. The CDR3 runs 16 residues. Germline CDR1 is MNHNY and CDR2 is SVGAGI (reference sequence). CDR3 sequence reads: CASSYSTDVSGNTIYF. DNA for the CDR3: TGTGCCAGCAGTTACTCGACGGATGTCTCTGGAAACACCATATATTTT.

The chain carries TRBV9 and TRBJ2-7; TRBD1 matches at 9 bases. The length of the CDR3 is 15 residues. The V gene end was trimmed by 6 bases and the J gene end by 5 bases; junction bases not matched to a gene: 12. The germline V gene encodes CDR1 SGDLS and CDR2 YYNGEE. The DNA of the CDR3 is TGTGCCAGCAATAAGAGGGGGGACAGGGATCACGAGCAGTACTTC. This encodes CASNKRGDRDHEQYF. The full variable domain, in which reference TRBV9 and TRBJ2-7 provide the parts outside the CDR3, is DSGVTQTPKHLITATGQRVTLRCSPRSGDLSVYWYQQSLDQGLQFLIQYYNGEERAKGNILERFSAQQFPDLHSELNLSSLELGDSALYFCASNKRGDRDHEQYFGPGTRLTVT.

The table lists this clone with a few counts. The chain combines TRBV15 with TRBJ1-5; D uncertain. CDR3 length: 16 residues. The germline V and J ends were trimmed by 4 bases and 1 base, with 14 bases remaining between them. Germline CDR1 is LNHNV and CDR2 is YYDKDF (reference sequence). The DNA for the CDR3 is TGTGCCACCAGCAATTATACTGGAGGGAGCAATCAGCCCCAGCATTTT. As protein: CATSNYTGGSNQPQHF.

This clone showed up just a few times. The V call is TRBV20-1, the J call TRBJ2-1; D unresolved. The CDR3 is 11 residues long. Trimming took off 3 bases at V and 7 bases at J, with 7 bases between the two ends. Germline values: CDR1 DFQATT, CDR2 SNEGSKA (reference sequence). As DNA, the CDR3 is TGCAGTGCTAGTGGGTTAAATGAGCAGTTCTTC. Its translation: CSASGLNEQFF.

The CDR3 reads CASREQVSGNTIYF. CDR3 DNA sequence: TGTGCCAGCAGAGAACAGGTCTCTGGAAACACCATATATTTT. This sequence joins TRBV6-5 and TRBJ1-3; D perhaps matches TRBD1 (5 bases). The V end lost 6 bases, the J end lost 0 bases, and 9 bases lay between the germline ends. Germline CDR1 MNHEY, CDR2 SVGAGI. This CDR3 has 14 amino acids.

This clone occurred a few times. The CDR3 loop is CASSLRTTATVNTEAFF. CDR3 coding DNA: TGTGCCAGCAGTCTACGCACGACAGCTACAGTGAACACTGAAGCTTTCTTT. The chain combines TRBV27 with TRBJ1-1, with a tentative D call TRBD1 (5 bases). Germline V gives CDR1 MNHEY, CDR2 SMNVEV (reference sequence). The germline V and J ends were trimmed by 5 bases and 0 bases, with 19 bases remaining between them. The CDR3 loop spans 17 amino acids.

In this sample, this clone turned up a few times. This chain joins TRBV15 and TRBJ2-3, with D possibly TRBD2 on 7 matching bases. The CDR3 spans 17 residues. V lost 4 bases and J 0 bases, leaving 17 bases between the germline ends. The germline V gene has CDR1 LNHNV and CDR2 YYDKDF (reference sequence). The CDR3 region is CATSKERGRGSTDTQYF. In DNA, the CDR3 is TGTGCCACCAGCAAAGAAAGAGGGAGGGGGAGCACAGATACGCAGTATTTT.

The chain links TRBV7-2 to TRBJ2-4; 13 bases map to TRBD2. CDR1 and CDR2 (germline): SGHTA, FQGNSA. The CDR3 is 17 amino acids. The ends lost 2 bases at V and 3 bases at J; junction bases unmatched: 4. The CDR3 DNA reads TGTGCCAGCAGCTTAACTAGCGGGGGGGCCGGCAAAAACATTCAGTACTTC. The encoded protein is CASSLTSGGAGKNIQYF.

The V gene is TRBV6-5, the J gene TRBJ2-5, with 8 bases identical to TRBD2. The CDR3 is 15 amino acids. After removal of 2 bases from V and 2 bases from J, the junction contained 4 bases not matched to a gene. Germline V gives CDR1 MNHEY, CDR2 SVGAGI. CDR3 sequence (DNA): TGTGCCAGCAGTTACCGGGCGGGGGGACAAGAGACCCAGTACTTC. Residues: CASSYRAGGQETQYF.

J is TRBJ1-5 and V is TRBV2, with D uncertain. The CDR3 has 12 amino acids. Germline V gives CDR1 SNHLY, CDR2 FYNNEI. Trimming took 8 bases from V and 1 from J, leaving 6 bases between them. The CDR3, as DNA: TGTGCCAGCCGAGACAGCAATCAGCCCCAGCATTTT. It encodes CASRDSNQPQHF.

This clone showed up many times. The identical CDR3 is also encoded by other nucleotide sequences in the sample. V and J are TRBV7-8 and TRBJ2-7, with 10 bases that match TRBD1. The CDR3 spans 15 residues. Per the germline V gene, CDR1 is SGHVS and CDR2 is FQNEAQ. The junction had 2 bases not matched to a gene; V was cut back by 3 bases and J by 0 bases. CDR3 sequence (DNA): TGTGCCAGCAGCTTTGGGACAGGGGTCTCCTACGAGCAGTACTTC. Encoded protein: CASSFGTGVSYEQYF.

The chain recombines TRBV7-2 with TRBJ2-3; tentatively, D is TRBD1 or TRBD2 (6 bases each). This CDR3 comprises 13 residues. Germline assignment: CDR1 SGHTA and CDR2 FQGNSA. V was pared by 1 base and J by 9 bases, with 11 bases between. CDR3 protein: CASSLVEGGTQYF. The CDR3 DNA is TGTGCCAGCAGCTTAGTTGAGGGGGGCACGCAGTATTTT.

The gene calls are TRBV7-2 and TRBJ1-4; 9 bases match TRBD1. Unmatched junction bases numbered 12, after V lost 1 base and J lost 12 bases. Germline CDR1 reads SGHTA; CDR2 reads FQGNSA. This CDR3 spans 16 amino acids. The CDR3 sequence: CASSLVGGTGLWELFF. DNA for the CDR3: TGTGCCAGCAGCTTAGTAGGGGGGACAGGGTTGTGGGAACTGTTTTTT.

This clone showed up just a few times. This chain uses TRBV30 with TRBJ1-6; 7 nucleotides agree with TRBD1. This CDR3 has 12 residues. Germline loops: CDR1 GTSNPN, CDR2 SVGIG (reference sequence). Trimming at V came to 0 bases and at J to 17 bases, leaving 7 bases not matched to a gene. The CDR3: CAWSVRSGTVHF. The CDR3 DNA follows: TGTGCCTGGAGTGTACGGTCCGGGACAGTCCACTTT.

This clone was counted only a few times. J is TRBJ2-5 and V is TRBV28; maybe TRBD1 (5 bases). CDR3 size: 14 residues. From germline, CDR1 is MDHEN and CDR2 SYDVKM. Trimming stripped 1 base from V and 5 bases from J, with 11 bases between. CDR3 sequence reads: CASSLSSGSETQYF. The CDR3 nucleotides read TGTGCCAGCAGTTTATCTTCAGGGTCGGAGACCCAGTACTTC.

The CDR3 DNA reads as TGTGCCAGCAGCCCCCGACAGGGCCTCTCTGGAAACACCATATATTTT. It yields the protein CASSPRQGLSGNTIYF. The rearrangement joins TRBV2 to TRBJ1-3; 7 bases are shared with TRBD1. The germline V gene has CDR1 SNHLY and CDR2 FYNNEI. The CDR3 loop spans 16 amino acids. J was trimmed by 0 bases and V by 6 bases; bases with no gene match: 8.

This clone came up many times. The chain links TRBV19 to TRBJ1-1; 8 nucleotides line up with TRBD1. This CDR3 has 14 residues. V gave up 4 bases and J gave up 4 bases; unmatched junction bases: 5. Germline CDR1 LNHDA, CDR2 SQIVND (reference sequence). CDR3 sequence: CASSTQGAGTEAFF. The CDR3 coding sequence is TGTGCCAGTAGTACGCAGGGGGCGGGCACTGAAGCTTTCTTT.

This clone was counted ten times or more. The J gene is TRBJ2-1, the V gene TRBV10-3, with D perhaps TRBD2 (5 bases). Germline V gives CDR1 ENHRY, CDR2 SYGVKD. Trimming removed 8 bases at V and 4 bases at J, with 12 bases between. This CDR3 is built from 13 residues. In nucleotides, the CDR3 is TGTGCCATCGGCGGGCACCAATACAATGAGCAGTTCTTC. This codes for CAIGGHQYNEQFF.